This T cell receptor (beta chain) was recorded in a study of T-cell memory formation after mild COVID-19. This clonotype was seen a handful of times. TCRdb called the 5' RACE reads again in MiXCR, with one record for every CDR3 protein. The sample includes fewer than 500,000 distinct CDR3 sequences, about 23% of them seen just once. Sequenced: PBMCs or a T cell subset sorted from them (not recorded which). The source is an adult woman who had mild COVID-19 (a few samples of this study predate the infection). Cell type and time point are not known.

The DNA for the CDR3 is TGTGCCAGCTCACCGCCTAGCGGGAGTACCGGGGAGCTGTTTTTT. It specifies CASSPPSGSTGELFF. The rearrangement uses TRBV18 and TRBJ2-2; TRBD2 matches at 10 bases. This CDR3 is 15 amino acids long. Germline CDR1 is KGHSH and CDR2 is LQKENI. V lost 3 bases, J lost 5 bases, and 3 bases stayed unmatched.